There are a few counts of the clone carrying this T cell receptor beta chain. As yet, its antigen is unknown. This specimen comes from a study of beta chain features in type 1 diabetes. The study, taken as a whole, reports: Any HLA-type effect on TCRB rearrangement remained unresolved here. Moderate yet significant TCRB CDR3 shortening was seen in Type 1 diabetes patients in all four CD4+ subsets.

Sequencing targeted expressed TCRB transcripts, as all isolated RNA had been reverse transcribed. Method: immunoSEQ multiplex PCR; TCRdb's copy keeps in-frame clones and lacks some. Here the sample spans about 660,000 clones, roughly an eighth being singletons. Blood was drawn once from each donor into heparinised tubes. The draws averaged about 120 mL. The germline V gene encodes CDR1 SGHAT and CDR2 FQNNGV. This CDR3 has 16 amino acids. With 1 base clipped from V and 0 bases from J, the junction kept 3 bases outside the gene matches. The TCR comes from a man younger than 35 with type 1 diabetes. This rearrangement joins TRBV11-2 to TRBJ2-3; TRBD1 aligns across 8 bases. Sequencing input: naive CD4+ T cells from blood. The CDR3 DNA is TGTGCCAGCAGCTTAGTGGCAGGGGGCAGCACAGATACGCAGTATTTT. As protein: CASSLVAGGSTDTQYF.